A selection of T cell receptor beta chains follows, all from one sample in a study of control samples from healthy donors and cancer patients. TCRdb's table, derived via immunoSEQ multiplex PCR, lists solely in-frame clones and lacks some. Here the sample spans more than 5,500 clones, over 60% being singletons. Specimen: formalin-fixed, paraffin-embedded tissue. Receptors were obtained from a male donor with melanoma. CDR3s include the opening cysteine and the closing phenylalanine or tryptophan. The order of the fields is V gene, clone size, J gene, D gene, CDR3 protein, CDR3 DNA. D genes are given only for firm matches. Clone size, where shown, is once, few, many, or a class for clones that have expanded.

v_call: TRBV4-1
clone_size: .
j_call: TRBJ1-2
d_call: .
cdr3_aa: CASSQDSFGVVNGYTF
cdr3_nt: TGCGCCAGCAGCCAAGATAGCTTCGGGGTTGTGAATGGCTACACCTTC

v_call: TRBV4-1
clone_size: .
j_call: TRBJ2-1
d_call: TRBD2
cdr3_aa: CASSQGRLAYSYNEQFF
cdr3_nt: TGCGCCAGCAGCCAAGGCAGACTAGCTTATTCCTACAATGAGCAGTTCTTC

v_call: TRBV28
clone_size: .
j_call: TRBJ1-5
d_call: .
cdr3_aa: CASRTGSYSNQPQHF
cdr3_nt: TGTGCCAGCAGAACAGGGTCGTATAGCAATCAGCCCCAGCATTTT

v_call: TRBV18
clone_size: .
j_call: TRBJ2-3
d_call: .
cdr3_aa: CASTWRQASTDTQYF
cdr3_nt: TGTGCCAGCACGTGGAGACAAGCTAGCACAGATACGCAGTATTTT

v_call: TRBV7-2
clone_size: .
j_call: TRBJ1-6
d_call: .
cdr3_aa: CASSLQQRYSPLHF
cdr3_nt: TGTGCCAGCAGCTTACAACAGCGGTATTCACCCCTCCACTTT

v_call: TRBV28
clone_size: .
j_call: TRBJ2-7
d_call: .
cdr3_aa: CASSHPRHGVVFEQYF
cdr3_nt: TGTGCCAGCAGTCACCCCCGACACGGGGTAGTCTTCGAGCAGTACTTC

v_call: TRBV6-5
clone_size: .
j_call: TRBJ2-1
d_call: TRBD2
cdr3_aa: CASSTLAGGPNEQFF
cdr3_nt: TGTGCCAGCAGTACACTAGCGGGAGGGCCAAATGAGCAGTTCTTC

v_call: TRBV5-1
clone_size: .
j_call: TRBJ1-4
d_call: .
cdr3_aa: CASSQDPAPEVKKEFF
cdr3_nt: TGCGCCAGCAGCCAAGACCCAGCACCCGAAGTGAAAAAGGAGTTTTTT

v_call: TRBV5-6
clone_size: .
j_call: TRBJ1-6
d_call: .
cdr3_aa: CASSLGGNSPLHF
cdr3_nt: TGTGCCAGCAGCTTGGGCGGAAATTCACCCCTCCACTTT

v_call: TRBV6-5
clone_size: .
j_call: TRBJ1-5
d_call: .
cdr3_aa: CASSYRASNQPQHF
cdr3_nt: TGTGCCAGCAGTTACCGAGCTAGCAATCAGCCCCAGCATTTT

v_call: TRBV7-8
clone_size: few
j_call: TRBJ1-2
d_call: .
cdr3_aa: CASSFLEGVDYGYTF
cdr3_nt: TGTGCCAGCAGCTTTCTCGAGGGAGTGGACTATGGCTACACCTTC

v_call: TRBV6-5
clone_size: .
j_call: TRBJ2-2
d_call: .
cdr3_aa: CANTRAGVNTGELFF
cdr3_nt: TGTGCCAACACTCGAGCAGGGGTAAACACCGGGGAGCTGTTTTTT

v_call: TRBV10-3
clone_size: .
j_call: TRBJ2-1
d_call: .
cdr3_aa: CAINPTGYNEQFF
cdr3_nt: TGTGCCATCAATCCGACAGGTTACAATGAGCAGTTCTTC

v_call: TRBV14
clone_size: once
j_call: TRBJ2-1
d_call: .
cdr3_aa: CASSQEIGGLDNEQFF
cdr3_nt: TGTGCCAGCAGCCAAGAGATTGGGGGATTGGACAATGAGCAGTTCTTC

v_call: TRBV5-1
clone_size: .
j_call: TRBJ1-4
d_call: .
cdr3_aa: CASSWQTNEKLFF
cdr3_nt: TGCGCCAGCAGCTGGCAGACGAATGAAAAACTGTTTTTT

v_call: TRBV5-1
clone_size: .
j_call: TRBJ1-2
d_call: TRBD1
cdr3_aa: CASSSGTAGYTF
cdr3_nt: TGCGCCAGCAGCTCGGGGACAGCTGGCTACACCTTC

v_call: TRBV6-2/TRBV6-3
clone_size: .
j_call: TRBJ2-1
d_call: .
cdr3_aa: CASSYPVGYNEQFF
cdr3_nt: TGTGCCAGCAGTTACCCGGTCGGTTACAATGAGCAGTTCTTC

v_call: TRBV5-4
clone_size: .
j_call: TRBJ2-1
d_call: .
cdr3_aa: CASSPGTYNEQFF
cdr3_nt: TGTGCCAGCAGCCCAGGAACCTACAATGAGCAGTTCTTC

v_call: TRBV7-6
clone_size: .
j_call: TRBJ1-1
d_call: .
cdr3_aa: CASSLVSHDSGTEAFF
cdr3_nt: TGTGCCAGCAGCTTAGTTAGTCATGACTCGGGCACTGAAGCTTTCTTT

v_call: TRBV2
clone_size: .
j_call: TRBJ1-5
d_call: TRBD1
cdr3_aa: CASSPPTTGGGQPQHF
cdr3_nt: TGTGCCAGCAGTCCCCCAACTACAGGGGGCGGTCAGCCCCAGCATTTT

v_call: TRBV18
clone_size: few
j_call: TRBJ2-1
d_call: .
cdr3_aa: CASSPRRSGATYNEQFF
cdr3_nt: TGTGCCAGCTCACCCAGGCGTTCCGGCGCTACATACAATGAGCAGTTCTTC

v_call: TRBV19
clone_size: .
j_call: TRBJ2-1
d_call: .
cdr3_aa: CASSIIADNEQFF
cdr3_nt: TGTGCCAGTAGTATAATAGCGGACAATGAGCAGTTCTTC

v_call: TRBV7-2
clone_size: .
j_call: TRBJ2-7
d_call: .
cdr3_aa: CASSTDSTRGYEQYF
cdr3_nt: TGTGCCAGCAGCACAGACAGCACCCGCGGGTACGAGCAGTACTTC

v_call: TRBV29-1
clone_size: .
j_call: TRBJ1-6
d_call: .
cdr3_aa: CSVAYSPLHF
cdr3_nt: TGCAGCGTTGCCTATTCACCCCTCCACTTT

v_call: TRBV3-1/TRBV3-2
clone_size: .
j_call: TRBJ2-2
d_call: .
cdr3_aa: CASSQPGSGELFF
cdr3_nt: TGTGCCAGCAGCCAACCAGGATCCGGGGAGCTGTTTTTT

v_call: TRBV6-5
clone_size: few
j_call: TRBJ2-5
d_call: .
cdr3_aa: CASTLLQETQYF
cdr3_nt: TGTGCCAGTACACTTCTACAAGAGACCCAGTACTTC

v_call: TRBV9
clone_size: .
j_call: TRBJ2-1
d_call: TRBD2
cdr3_aa: CASSAGPGGSGTYNEQFF
cdr3_nt: TGTGCCAGCAGCGCGGGCCCCGGGGGTAGCGGGACGTACAATGAGCAGTTCTTC

v_call: TRBV9
clone_size: .
j_call: TRBJ1-6
d_call: .
cdr3_aa: CASSREVINSPLHF
cdr3_nt: TGTGCCAGCAGCCGGGAGGTGATTAATTCACCCCTCCACTTT

v_call: TRBV7-8
clone_size: .
j_call: TRBJ1-6
d_call: .
cdr3_aa: CASSLAAEGSPLHF
cdr3_nt: TGTGCCAGCAGCTTAGCCGCCGAGGGTTCACCCCTCCACTTT

v_call: TRBV2
clone_size: .
j_call: TRBJ2-7
d_call: .
cdr3_aa: CALGERFYEQYF
cdr3_nt: TGTGCCCTCGGGGAGAGGTTCTACGAGCAGTACTTC

v_call: TRBV7-9
clone_size: few
j_call: TRBJ2-7
d_call: TRBD1
cdr3_aa: CASSPRTGSYEQYF
cdr3_nt: TGTGCCAGCAGCCCGAGGACAGGTAGCTACGAGCAGTACTTC

v_call: TRBV4-2
clone_size: few
j_call: TRBJ2-7
d_call: TRBD2
cdr3_aa: CASSQVSSGIYEQYF
cdr3_nt: TGTGCCAGCAGCCAAGTTTCTAGCGGGATCTACGAGCAGTACTTC

v_call: TRBV27
clone_size: .
j_call: TRBJ2-7
d_call: .
cdr3_aa: CASSRGWSSYEQYF
cdr3_nt: TGTGCCAGCTCTCGGGGCTGGAGCTCCTACGAGCAGTACTTC

v_call: TRBV7-8
clone_size: .
j_call: TRBJ1-2
d_call: .
cdr3_aa: CASSFRTENYGYTF
cdr3_nt: TGTGCCAGCAGCTTTAGGACTGAGAACTATGGCTACACCTTC

v_call: TRBV6-5
clone_size: few
j_call: TRBJ1-6
d_call: .
cdr3_aa: CASSYRQGNSPLHF
cdr3_nt: TGTGCCAGCAGTTACCGTCAGGGCAATTCACCCCTCCACTTT